Listed below are T cell receptor beta chains from one sample, sequenced in a study of T cell changes during pregnancy in multiple sclerosis. This table comes from immunoSEQ multiplex PCR, and its TCRdb copy is limited to in-frame clones, with some not included. This table holds around 69,000 clones, around 92% found once. This specimen consisted of peripheral blood, obtained in the first trimester of pregnancy. The receptor set was obtained from a female donor with multiple sclerosis, enrolled in a pregnancy study. The CDR3 runs from the conserved cysteine through the conserved F or W. A D gene is named only where the DNA matches it firmly. Only some rows state a clone size, as once, few, many or a class for expanded clones.

d_call | j_call | clone_size | v_call | cdr3_nt | cdr3_aa
TRBD1 | TRBJ2-7 | few | TRBV2 | TGTGCCAGCAGTGGACAGGGCCGCTCTTCCTACGAGCAGTACTTC | CASSGQGRSSYEQYF
TRBD2 | TRBJ2-5 | NA | TRBV4-2 | TGTGCCAGCAGCCGCCAGCCTAGCGGGGGACAAGAGACCCAGTACTTC | CASSRQPSGGQETQYF
TRBD2 | TRBJ2-3 | NA | TRBV2 | TGTGCCAGCACTAGCGGGCTCACAGATACGCAGTATTTT | CASTSGLTDTQYF
NA | TRBJ2-5 | once | TRBV19 | TGTGCCAGTACACCAAGCGGGCATATCCAAGAGACCCAGTACTTC | CASTPSGHIQETQYF
NA | TRBJ1-4 | NA | TRBV4-1 | TGCGCCAGCAGCCTTATAATTGGCGAAAAACTGTTTTTT | CASSLIIGEKLFF
NA | TRBJ2-1 | NA | TRBV7-2 | TGTGCCAGCAGCTCAACTCCCTACAATGAGCAGTTCTTC | CASSSTPYNEQFF
NA | TRBJ1-1 | NA | TRBV9 | TGTGCCAGCAGCGTAAGGGGTACAGGGAGCACTGAAGCTTTCTTT | CASSVRGTGSTEAFF
TRBD2 | TRBJ2-7 | NA | TRBV5-6 | TGTGCCAGCAGCTTGGTGGGGGGAGGGCCCTCCGAGCAGTACTTC | CASSLVGGGPSEQYF
TRBD1 | TRBJ1-5 | NA | TRBV19 | TGTGCCAGTAGGATGGACAGGGGGAGTAACCAGCCCCAGCATTTT | CASRMDRGSNQPQHF
TRBD2 | TRBJ2-5 | NA | TRBV11-3 | TGTGCCAGCAGCTTAGGCGCAGCTAGCGGACTGTACCAAGAGACCCAGTACTTC | CASSLGAASGLYQETQYF
TRBD1 | TRBJ1-2 | NA | TRBV5-6 | TGTGCCAGCAGCTTGTTCAGGGGGGATAACTATGGCTACATCTTC | CASSLFRGDNYGYIF
NA | TRBJ2-5 | once | TRBV7-2 | TGTGCCAGCAGCTTTTCAGGGGGGCGTATGGAGACCCAGTACTTC | CASSFSGGRMETQYF
NA | TRBJ2-2 | once | TRBV18 | TGTGCCAGCTCACCAAAAGACAGGCCCACCGGGGAGCTGTTTTTT | CASSPKDRPTGELFF
TRBD1 | TRBJ2-7 | NA | TRBV4-1 | TGCGCCAGCAGCCAAGAGGACAGGCCGGCCTACGAGCAGTACTTC | CASSQEDRPAYEQYF
TRBD2 | TRBJ2-2 | NA | TRBV28 | TGTGCCAGCAGTTTATTGGGGACTAGCGATAACGGGGAGCTGTTTTTT | CASSLLGTSDNGELFF
NA | TRBJ2-5 | NA | TRBV16 | TGTGCCAGCAGCCAATTGAGATGGCCAGGGGAGCAAGAGACCCAGTACTTC | CASSQLRWPGEQETQYF
NA | TRBJ2-2 | NA | TRBV2 | TGTGCCAGCAGATCGAGAGCCACCGGGGAGCTGTTTTTT | CASRSRATGELFF
TRBD2 | TRBJ2-5 | NA | TRBV4-1 | TGCGCCAGCAGCCAAGTTGTTAGTACTAGCGGCCAAGAGACCCAGTACTTC | CASSQVVSTSGQETQYF
TRBD2 | TRBJ2-1 | NA | TRBV2 | TGTGCCAGCAGTGGGCGGGAGAGTCCCTACAATGAGCAGTTCTTC | CASSGRESPYNEQFF
TRBD1 | TRBJ2-7 | NA | TRBV19 | TGTGCCAGTAGCAAGACAGGGCCCACCTACGAGCAGTACTTC | CASSKTGPTYEQYF
TRBD1 | TRBJ2-7 | NA | TRBV9 | TGTGCCAGCAGCGTAGGAGGGACAGTTGCCTACGAGCAGTACTTC | CASSVGGTVAYEQYF
NA | TRBJ2-2 | NA | TRBV7-2 | TGTGCCACCGTTGGCGGGTTGAACACCGGGGAGCTGTTTTTT | CATVGGLNTGELFF
TRBD1 | TRBJ1-2 | NA | TRBV19 | TGTGCCAGTAGTATTACTACGGACAGGCCTCTCATCTTC | CASSITTDRPLIF